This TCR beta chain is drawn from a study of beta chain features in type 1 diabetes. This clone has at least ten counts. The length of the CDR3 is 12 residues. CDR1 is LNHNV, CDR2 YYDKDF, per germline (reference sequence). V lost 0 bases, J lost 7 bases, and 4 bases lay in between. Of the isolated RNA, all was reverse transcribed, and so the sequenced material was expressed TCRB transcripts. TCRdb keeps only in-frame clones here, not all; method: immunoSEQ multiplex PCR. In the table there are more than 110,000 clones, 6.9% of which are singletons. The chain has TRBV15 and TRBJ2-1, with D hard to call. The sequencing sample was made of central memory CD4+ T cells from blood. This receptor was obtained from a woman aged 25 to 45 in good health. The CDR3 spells CATSRDANEQFF. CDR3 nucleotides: TGTGCCACCAGCAGAGATGCGAATGAGCAGTTCTTC.